The 2 T cell receptor beta chains given below trace back to one sample, sequenced in a study of T cell responses to AZD1222 COVID-19 vaccine (dated by TCRdb to the early 2020s). What the time point label conveys for this sample: baseline before first vaccination. The library was obtained by the immunoSEQ multiplex PCR assay. TCRdb provides this immuneACCESS table in a form limited to in-frame rearrangements. Some clones are lacking; in checked studies, under half of them reflect an unresolved V gene, and why the rest are absent is not known. Recorded for this sample are 130,000 or so clones; 89% of them occurred a single time. About 3% of the sample is taken by the ten largest. The sequencing here drew on peripheral blood, taken on day 0 of AZD1222 vaccination. The receptors were gathered from an adult in good health.

This clone was found a few times. The genes are TRBV4-3 and TRBJ2-1; D is ambiguous. The ends were cut back, 0 bases at V and 0 bases at J, with 6 bases in the middle. This CDR3 is built from 15 residues. CDR1 is LGHNA, CDR2 YSLEER, per germline. The CDR3 sequence: CASSQDWSSYNEQFF. The CDR3, as DNA: TGCGCCAGCAGCCAAGATTGGAGCTCCTACAATGAGCAGTTCTTC.

This chain links TRBV5-1 with TRBJ2-5, with D possibly called TRBD1 or TRBD2 (5 bases each). CDR1 and CDR2 from the germline V gene are SGHRS and YFSETQ. This CDR3 has 14 amino acids. V dropped 0 bases and J dropped 4 bases, with 10 bases sitting between them. The CDR3 sequence is CASSLARAGETQYF. The CDR3 DNA follows: TGCGCCAGCAGCTTGGCCAGGGCGGGAGAGACCCAGTACTTC.